The entry that follows covers one T cell receptor (beta chain) sequence. Its specificity is unknown. The CDR3 length is 13 residues. Germline V lookup: CDR1 ENHRY, CDR2 SYGVKD. The V end lost 10 bases, the J end lost 0 bases, and 10 bases lay between the germline ends. TCRdb processed the reads anew with MiXCR; each CDR3 protein has one entry. The table shows about 740,000 distinct CDR3 sequences, with roughly 36% occurring only once. The data were obtained in a study of T cell repertoires in cytomegalovirus infection. Across the whole study: Based on public TCR beta signatures, there were indications of CMV infection and of a matching HLA type.

Overall study results and limits: Clonotypes of TCR beta that were HLA-C-restricted and CMV-specific dominated the ex vivo response. Totalled public TCR beta family frequency picked out people who carried CMV plus the relevant HLA.

Material for sequencing was PBMCs. The J gene is TRBJ1-3, the V gene TRBV10-3, with a possible D match to TRBD1 (5 bases). This sequence originates from a human donor in good health (CMV status not recorded). Some clones in this sample may be carry-over from other donors' samples. The CDR3 coding sequence is TGTGCCACGACAGTCGCCTCTGGAAACACCATATATTTT. This sequence encodes CATTVASGNTIYF.